This entry concerns a single T cell receptor beta chain. No antigen is known for it. The sample comes from a study of PD-1 blockade in classical Hodgkin lymphoma. Findings and limits, study-wide: By C4D1, CD4+ diversity increased significantly, especially in complete responders. Why repertoires differed is undefined; disease activity or prior therapy possibly contributed. Reported baseline diversity: healthy donors highest, relapsed/refractory patients lowest. The diversity seen at baseline in complete responders resembled that of newly diagnosed patients.

Some clones are missing from TCRdb's copy, which holds only in-frame ones; the method was immunoSEQ multiplex PCR. Of roughly 16,000 clones listed, 82% are singletons. Each patient's relapse followed autologous stem cell transplantation, and brentuximab vedotin exposure varied. Germline CDR1 and CDR2: MGHDK and SYGVNS. The CDR3 runs 14 residues. Trimming cost V 10 bases and J 2 bases, with 18 bases left between them. The sample consisted of peripheral blood mononuclear cells (PBMCs), taken before the second cycle of nivolumab. The J gene is TRBJ2-7, the V gene TRBV25-1, with D perhaps matching TRBD2 (5 bases). This sequence was found in a human donor with classical Hodgkin lymphoma. For the CDR3, the DNA is TGTGCCACCACGACAAACGGGGATCCCTACGAGCAGTACTTC. Protein sequence: CATTTNGDPYEQYF.